Described below is a single TCR beta chain sequence and its context. These data come from a study of chemoradiotherapy in HPV16-positive cancers. The protocol was immunoSEQ multiplex PCR, while the TCRdb copy is restricted to in-frame clones and leaves out a portion. Counted here are around 15,000 clones, just under 80% occurring once; the ten biggest clones make up roughly 9.6%. This clonotype was obtained from a human donor with HPV-associated anogenital cancer. This material was collected from a patient who underwent chemoradiotherapy.

CDR3 sequence (DNA): TGTGCCAGCAGCTTGAGACTAGCGGGGGGGGGCGGCACAGATACGCAGTATTTT. Its protein product is CASSLRLAGGGGTDTQYF. The rearrangement uses TRBV7-2 and TRBJ2-3, with TRBD2 identical over 14 bases. V lost 3 bases and J lost 1; bases outside the gene matches: 6. CDR3 length equals 18 residues. Germline CDR1 reads SGHTA; CDR2 reads FQGNSA.